Each of the 23 T cell receptor beta chains below was sequenced from the same sample in a study of tumor-infiltrating lymphocytes in oesophageal squamous cell carcinoma. From the PCR reads, TCRdb called clonotypes with MiXCR, one entry per CDR3 protein. The sample lists around 20,000 distinct CDR3 sequences, 40% to 55% occurring once. The sample taken for sequencing was esophageal tumor tissue. The source of these receptors is a male donor with esophageal squamous cell carcinoma.

This rearrangement joins TRBV12-3 or TRBV12-4 to TRBJ2-5; 9 bases align to TRBD1. Trimming removed 7 bases from V and 2 bases from J; junction bases left unmatched: 8. The CDR3 extends over 15 amino acids. CDR3 DNA sequence: TGTGCCAGCACCGATTCGGGACAGGGTCAAGAGACCCAGTACTTC. Amino acids: CASTDSGQGQETQYF.

This clonotype is medium-sized. The germline gene is not matched at one end of the junction; a read error may be the cause. The chain links TRBV7-7 to TRBJ1-1, with D hard to call. Germline values: CDR1 SSHAT, CDR2 FNYEAQ (reference sequence). The CDR3 spans 13 residues. CDR3 residues: CASSQDWNTEAFF. DNA of the CDR3: TGTGCTAGCAGCCAGGACTGGAATACTGAAGCTTTCTTT.

This clonotype has a handful of counts. In this CDR3 the conserved last residue, phenylalanine or tryptophan, is missing, so a read error is likely. The DNA is left out, because the CDR3 cannot be placed on it with certainty; the CDR3 is given as TCRdb lists it. V is TRBV7-2 and J is TRBJ2-6; TRBD1, as called in the table, went unchecked against the DNA. Counting both end residues, the CDR3 totals 19 amino acids. Germline V gene data show CDR1 as SGHTA and CDR2 as FQGNSA. The CDR3 region is CASSLPLRDIRFREQYFGA.

In regard to this clonotype: A single base separates this from a much larger clone, so it may be a read error. The chain has TRBV11-2 and TRBJ2-3; the match to TRBD1 covers 8 bases. With 5 bases clipped from V and 14 bases from J, the junction kept 15 bases outside the gene matches. Germline V lookup: CDR1 SGHAT, CDR2 FQNNGV. The CDR3 has 14 residues. CDR3 loop: CASSRQGNTGELYF. CDR3 nucleotide sequence: TGTGCCAGCAGCCGACAGGGGAACACCGGGGAGCTGTATTTT.

The V and J genes are TRBV11-2 and TRBJ2-1; D gene uncertain. The end of the DNA is better explained by TRBJ2-7, so the J call may be wrong. The CDR3 totals 14 residues. CDR1 and CDR2 (germline): SGHAT, FQNNGV. The CDR3 DNA reads TGTGCCAGCAGCTTAGGGCCAGTTTCCTACGAGCAGTACTTC. Translated, it gives CASSLGPVSYEQYF.

The gene calls are TRBV18 and TRBJ1-6; D ambiguous. Germline V gene data show CDR1 as KGHSH and CDR2 as LQKENI. The V and J ends lost 3 bases and 8 bases respectively, with 8 bases between them. This CDR3 region has 13 residues. CDR3 amino acids: CASSPQSDSPLHF. In DNA form, the CDR3 reads TGTGCCAGCTCACCGCAGAGTGATTCACCCCTCCACTTT.

This chain uses TRBV6-1 with TRBJ2-1; perhaps TRBD1 as D (6 bases). The J call is uncertain, as TRBJ2-7 better fits the DNA end. This CDR3 has 14 residues. Germline V lookup: CDR1 MNHNS, CDR2 SASEGT. CDR3 sequence reads: CATQWTVSSYEQYF. CDR3 coding DNA: TGTGCCACACAGTGGACAGTCAGCTCCTACGAGCAGTACTTC.

The chain employs TRBV11-2 and TRBJ1-3; D is ambiguous. Germline values: CDR1 SGHAT, CDR2 FQNNGV. V lost 5 bases and J 0 bases, leaving 11 bases between the germline ends. The CDR3 covers 15 residues. In DNA, the CDR3 is TGTGCCAGCAGCCCACATCAATACTCTGGAAACACCATATATTTT. Protein: CASSPHQYSGNTIYF.

This clonotype was seen many times. The chain employs TRBV7-6 and TRBJ2-7, with TRBD2 as a possible D gene (6 bases). V lost 5 bases and J lost 2, with 10 bases in between. Germline-derived CDR1 and CDR2 are SGHVS and FNYEAQ. The CDR3 sequence is 13 residues long. DNA of the CDR3: TGTGCCAGCAGCCACCGCGGGGCCTACGAGCAGTACTTC. Translation gives CASSHRGAYEQYF.

This clonotype was detected only a few times. Because it lacks the conserved phenylalanine or tryptophan at the end, this CDR3 is likely a read error. The DNA is left out, because the CDR3 cannot be placed on it with certainty; the CDR3 is given as TCRdb lists it. The rearrangement uses TRBV11-2 and TRBJ2-6. The CDR3 has 9 amino acids, counting both end residues. The V gene's germline CDR1 is SGHAT and CDR2 FQNNGV. CDR3 in amino acids: CASSLKRTS.

The chain joins TRBV2 to TRBJ2-5, with 9 nucleotides matching TRBD1. The DNA end is more similar to TRBJ2-1, so the J call may be wrong. CDR1 SNHLY and CDR2 FYNNEI come from the germline V gene. The CDR3 contains 14 residues. This CDR3 reads CASIATGGAYEQFF. The CDR3 DNA reads as TGTGCCAGCATTGCGACAGGGGGGGCCTACGAGCAGTTCTTC.

This clonotype has only a few counts. Given the absence of the conserved phenylalanine or tryptophan at the CDR3 end, a read error is likely. The DNA is omitted, as the CDR3 cannot be located on it reliably, and the CDR3 follows TCRdb's listing. The chain joins TRBV7-3 to TRBJ1-1; the table assigns TRBD1, which was not confirmed against the DNA. The CDR3 is 16 amino acids in total, end residues counted. Germline assignment: CDR1 SGHTA and CDR2 FQGTGA. The CDR3 is CASSLGTEIHPSTSGQ.

Comment on this clonotype: At one end the junction does not follow the germline gene, possibly because of a read error. The chain uses TRBV7-7 and TRBJ2-3; 10 bases line up with TRBD1. The CDR3 extends over 14 amino acids. Germline-derived CDR1 and CDR2 are SSHAT and FNYEAQ (reference sequence). The CDR3 here is CASSPTGGTDTQYF. The DNA for the CDR3 is TGTGCTAGCAGCCCGACAGGGGGCACGGATACGCAGTATTTT.

The V call is TRBV7-6, the J call TRBJ2-1; D ambiguous. Looked up from germline, CDR1 is SGHVS and CDR2 is FNYEAQ. The CDR3 runs 12 residues. V was pared by 3 bases and J by 5 bases, with 5 bases between. The CDR3 coding sequence is TGTGCCAGCAGCTTTAATCACAATGAGCAGTTCTTC. Encoded protein: CASSFNHNEQFF.

This clonotype appeared many times. The rearrangement links TRBV12-3 or TRBV12-4 to TRBJ1-5; D gene uncertain. The CDR3 consists of 13 residues. V lost 3 bases and J lost 3, with 6 bases in between. The CDR3 DNA sequence: TGTGCCAGCAGTTTTGCCCCCAATCAGCCCCAGCATTTT. Protein product: CASSFAPNQPQHF.

The V call is TRBV7-8, the J call TRBJ2-3; D might be TRBD2 (5 bases). Germline V gene lookup returns CDR1 SGHVS and CDR2 FQNEAQ. Trimming removed 0 bases at V and 7 bases at J, with 14 bases between. The CDR3 extends over 15 amino acids. The CDR3 loop reads CASSLAGNGGNTQYF. The CDR3 nucleotides read TGTGCCAGCAGCTTAGCTGGAAACGGAGGAAATACGCAGTATTTT.

This clonotype occurred many times. The chain joins TRBV6-1 to TRBJ2-7; no firm D call. The germline CDR1 and CDR2 sequences are MNHNS and SASEGT. The CDR3 covers 13 residues. Trimming pared 5 bases from V and 4 bases from J, leaving 12 bases between. CDR3 coding DNA: TGTGCCAGCAGTTATCCCCCCCTATACGAGCAGTACTTC. This encodes CASSYPPLYEQYF.

The V and J genes are TRBV27 and TRBJ2-7; 10 bases fit TRBD2. The end of the DNA is better explained by TRBJ2-1, so the J call may be wrong. The germline V gene encodes CDR1 MNHEY and CDR2 SMNVEV (reference sequence). This CDR3 is 16 amino acids long. CDR3 in amino acids: CASWERGGQHHNEQFF. DNA for the CDR3: TGTGCCAGTTGGGAGCGGGGGGGACAGCACCACAATGAGCAGTTCTTC.

Concerning this clonotype itself: One end of the junction fails to match germline, which may point to a read error. The CDR3 DNA reads as TGTGCCACCCGCAGGCCAGGAGACAATGAGCAGTTCTTC. As protein: CATRRPGDNEQFF. The V and J genes are TRBV15 and TRBJ2-4; unclear D gene. The J call is doubtful: the DNA matches TRBJ2-1 better. This CDR3 spans 13 amino acids. From germline, CDR1 is LNHNV and CDR2 YYDKDF (reference sequence).

The table lists this clonotype with a few counts. CDR3 DNA: TGTGCCAGCAGCTTAGCGCGGGGGGGAGAGACCCAGTACTTC. The encoded protein is CASSLARGGETQYF. V gene TRBV7-9 combines with J gene TRBJ2-5; 9 bases line up with TRBD2. Germline-derived CDR1 and CDR2 are SEHNR and FQNEAQ (reference sequence). Germline trimming cut 0 bases from V and 4 bases from J; bases unmatched to any gene: 0. The CDR3 is made up of 14 amino acids.

In its sample, this clonotype was seen a few times. The chain has TRBV6-1 and TRBJ2-7; 10 nucleotides line up with TRBD1. The germline CDR1 and CDR2 sequences are MNHNS and SASEGT. The J segment lost 2 bases and the V segment lost 2 bases, leaving 3 bases of the junction unmatched. The CDR3 runs to 15 residues. The CDR3 loop reads CASSEPGQGTYEQYF. The CDR3 bases are TGTGCCAGCAGTGAACCGGGACAGGGGACCTACGAGCAGTACTTC.

Turning to this clonotype: A read error is likely, as this CDR3 ends without the conserved phenylalanine or tryptophan. The DNA is left out, because the CDR3 cannot be placed on it with certainty; the CDR3 is given as TCRdb lists it. CDR3 region: CISVPAKAMSSTS. V gene TRBV7-5 combines with J gene TRBJ2-7. TRBV7-5 is deemed a pseudogene. The CDR3 numbers 13 amino acids, ends counted.

The rearrangement links TRBV7-4 to TRBJ2-3; TRBD1 matches 10 bases. Judging by the DNA end, TRBJ2-1 fits better; the J call may be wrong. The CDR3 spans 16 residues. CDR1 SGHVT and CDR2 SQSDAQ come from the germline V gene. The CDR3 protein is CASNDFPGQGTYEQFF. The CDR3 DNA follows: TGTGCCAGCAACGATTTTCCGGGACAGGGGACCTACGAGCAGTTCTTC.